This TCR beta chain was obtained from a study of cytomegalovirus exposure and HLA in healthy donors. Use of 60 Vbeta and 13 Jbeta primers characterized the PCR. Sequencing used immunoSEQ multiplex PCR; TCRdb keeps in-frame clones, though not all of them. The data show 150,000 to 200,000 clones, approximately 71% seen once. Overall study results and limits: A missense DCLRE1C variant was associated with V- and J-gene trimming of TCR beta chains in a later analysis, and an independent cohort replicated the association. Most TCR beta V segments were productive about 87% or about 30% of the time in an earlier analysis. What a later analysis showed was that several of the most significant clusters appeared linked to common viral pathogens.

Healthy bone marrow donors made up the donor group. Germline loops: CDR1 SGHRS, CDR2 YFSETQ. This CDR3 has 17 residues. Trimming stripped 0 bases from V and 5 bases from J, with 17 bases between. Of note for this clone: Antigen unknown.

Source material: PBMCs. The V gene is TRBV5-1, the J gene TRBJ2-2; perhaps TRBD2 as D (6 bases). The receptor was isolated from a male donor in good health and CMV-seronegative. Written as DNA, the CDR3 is TGCGCCAGCAGCTTGGCGGTAGGAGGGGATCGGACCGGGGAGCTGTTTTTT. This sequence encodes CASSLAVGGDRTGELFF.